The T cell receptor beta chain described here comes from a study of control samples from healthy donors and cancer patients. Sequencing used immunoSEQ multiplex PCR; TCRdb keeps in-frame clones, though not all of them. This table has 80,000 or so clones, around 94% appearing once. The CDR3 spans 19 residues. J gave up 1 base and V 7 bases, and 17 bases lay outside the gene matches. Germline V gene sequence: CDR1 LGHDT, CDR2 YNNKEL (reference sequence). The V call is TRBV3-1 (or the pseudogene TRBV3-2), the J call TRBJ1-5; 9 bases match TRBD1. The source material was blood. The source of this sequence is a woman between 35 and 50 years old in good health. The CDR3 reads CASTPSTGQGDGSNQPQHF. The CDR3 DNA reads TGTGCCAGCACCCCGAGTACGGGACAGGGCGACGGGAGCAATCAGCCCCAGCATTTT.